The 31 T cell receptor beta chains listed next were all sequenced from one sample in a study of blood T cells in healthy people across ages. Through a sample-barcoded 5' primer and a J-beta primer mix, a second PCR was run for roughly 6 to 12 cycles. TCRdb reprocessed the 5' RACE reads with MiXCR, giving one entry per CDR3 protein. Of 800,000 to 900,000 distinct CDR3 sequences in the sample, around 62% are singletons; the top ten hold about a quarter. Sequenced: blood. The receptors come from a man aged 25-40 years in good health.

The chain is built from TRBV12-3 or TRBV12-4 and TRBJ1-1, with a possible D match to TRBD1 (5 bases). The CDR3 totals 13 residues. Trimming left V 5 bases short and J 10 bases short, with 17 bases between. The CDR3 bases are TGTGCCAGCAGTAGGGACCCTTACGATGCAGCTTTCTTT. Protein product: CASSRDPYDAAFF.

The J gene is TRBJ2-1, the V gene TRBV14; 8 nucleotides line up with TRBD2. Germline CDR1 SGHDN, CDR2 FVKESK. With 4 bases clipped from V and 7 bases from J, the junction kept 6 bases outside the gene matches. The CDR3 spans 14 residues. The CDR3 region is CASSPGGILNEQFF. Here the CDR3 DNA reads TGTGCCAGCAGCCCGGGAGGGATCCTTAATGAGCAGTTCTTC.

The chain combines TRBV9 with TRBJ2-7; either TRBD1 or TRBD2 may supply D (6 bases each). The last part of the DNA fits TRBJ2-5 better; the J call may be wrong. The germline gives CDR1 SGDLS, CDR2 YYNGEE. CDR3 length: 14 amino acids. This CDR3 is CASSGEGGGETQYF. CDR3 DNA sequence: TGTGCCAGCAGCGGGGAAGGGGGAGGAGAGACCCAGTACTTC.

This clonotype was counted between two and nine times. Possible read error: a much larger clone is one base away. V usage is TRBV29-1 and J usage is TRBJ2-5; D unresolved. V was clipped by 5 bases and J by 11 bases, with 18 bases between them. Germline V gene sequence: CDR1 SQVTM, CDR2 ANQGSEA. This CDR3 has 12 amino acids. The CDR3 DNA reads as TGCAGCGTTAGACTCGGCGGCAATGAGCAGTACTTC. Residues: CSVRLGGNEQYF.

This rearrangement joins TRBV9 to TRBJ2-7; 7 nucleotides align to TRBD1. J lost 3 bases, V lost 3 bases, and 9 bases had no gene match. CDR1 and CDR2 (germline): SGDLS, YYNGEE. The CDR3 has 15 residues. The CDR3 here is CASSASGAGGYEQYF. In nucleotides, the CDR3 is TGTGCCAGCAGCGCCTCCGGGGCAGGGGGCTACGAGCAGTACTTC. Filled out from reference TRBV9 and TRBJ2-7, the complete variable domain reads DSGVTQTPKHLITATGQRVTLRCSPRSGDLSVYWYQQSLDQGLQFLIQYYNGEERAKGNILERFSAQQFPDLHSELNLSSLELGDSALYFCASSASGAGGYEQYFGPGTRLTVT.

The genes are TRBV4-2 and TRBJ2-7; D unclear. CDR3 length: 15 residues. V was cut by 4 bases and J by 1 base, with 14 bases left in between. Per the germline V gene, CDR1 is LGHNA and CDR2 is YNFKEQ. The CDR3 region is CASSPTKVASYEQYF. The CDR3 DNA reads TGTGCCAGCAGCCCTACGAAGGTGGCTTCCTACGAGCAGTACTTC.

The rearrangement joins TRBV27 to TRBJ2-1; unclear D gene. From germline, CDR1 is MNHEY and CDR2 SMNVEV (reference sequence). This CDR3 is built from 16 residues. V was clipped by 1 base and J by 7 bases, with 17 bases between them. CDR3 region: CASSLLGMHIQNEQFF. The CDR3 DNA reads TGTGCCAGCAGTTTATTGGGGATGCACATACAAAATGAGCAGTTCTTC.

This chain links TRBV20-1 with TRBJ2-5; the match to TRBD2 covers 13 bases. V was clipped by 5 bases and J by 5 bases; unmatched bases: 5. Germline V CDR1 and CDR2: DFQATT, SNEGSKA (reference sequence). This CDR3 contains 14 residues. CDR3 region: CSAGGTSGVETQYF. The DNA of the CDR3 is TGCAGTGCTGGCGGGACTAGCGGGGTCGAGACCCAGTACTTC.

The rearrangement links TRBV7-9 to TRBJ2-5, with D perhaps TRBD1 (5 bases). The length of the CDR3 is 13 residues. Germline V lookup: CDR1 SEHNR, CDR2 FQNEAQ (reference sequence). Between the trimmed V and J ends, which lost 5 bases and 5 bases, there was a span of 12 bases. CDR3 nucleotides: TGTGCCAGCAGCACTCAGGGTGCCGAGACCCAGTACTTC. Its protein is CASSTQGAETQYF.

This clonotype was observed a handful of times. This chain joins TRBV7-9 and TRBJ2-1; either TRBD1 or TRBD2 may fit D (5 bases each). CDR3 length: 16 residues. Trimming removed 3 bases from V and 2 bases from J, with 14 bases in between. Germline CDR1 SEHNR, CDR2 FQNEAQ (reference sequence). CDR3: CASSLFGTSTYNEQFF. The CDR3 DNA reads TGTGCCAGCAGCTTGTTTGGGACGTCCACCTACAATGAGCAGTTCTTC.

This clonotype has only a few counts. The rearrangement joins TRBV9 to TRBJ2-1, with 9 bases matching TRBD2. Trimming removed 0 bases from V and 10 bases from J; junction bases left unmatched: 11. Germline lookup yields CDR1 SGDLS and CDR2 YYNGEE. The CDR3 has 16 residues. CDR3: CASSVGGRLAVNEQFF. The CDR3 DNA is TGTGCCAGCAGCGTAGGCGGGAGACTAGCGGTCAACGAGCAGTTCTTC.

The chain joins TRBV20-1 to TRBJ2-3; perhaps D is TRBD1 or TRBD2 (5 bases each). The CDR3 totals 12 residues. V was cut by 8 bases and J by 5 bases, with 14 bases left in between. Germline V gives CDR1 DFQATT, CDR2 SNEGSKA (reference sequence). The CDR3 region has the DNA TGCAGTACTATATGGGGGATAGATACGCAGTATTTT. Its protein is CSTIWGIDTQYF.

The V gene is TRBV7-2, the J gene TRBJ2-1; D may be TRBD1 (5 bases). Between the trimmed V and J ends, which lost 5 bases and 5 bases, there was a span of 16 bases. The CDR3 is made up of 15 amino acids. CDR1 and CDR2 (germline): SGHTA, FQGNSA. For the CDR3, the DNA is TGTGCCAGCAGCAGGGATGGGGCAAGGAACAATGAGCAGTTCTTC. Its translation: CASSRDGARNNEQFF.

This clonotype has just a few counts. The chain combines TRBV27 with TRBJ2-7, with a possible D match to TRBD1 (5 bases). The CDR3 covers 13 residues. Germline CDR1 MNHEY, CDR2 SMNVEV (reference sequence). With 6 bases removed from V and 3 bases from J, the gap between germline ends came to 12 bases. The CDR3 spells CASSRQSRYEQYF. CDR3 coding DNA: TGTGCCAGCAGCCGACAGAGCCGCTACGAGCAGTACTTC.

The gene calls are TRBV20-1 and TRBJ1-6; D is ambiguous. The CDR3 contains 15 residues. Germline CDR1 reads DFQATT; CDR2 reads SNEGSKA (reference sequence). Trimming cost V 3 bases and J 0 bases, with 9 bases left between them. The CDR3 loop reads CSARTDSSYNSPLHF. In DNA form, the CDR3 reads TGCAGTGCTAGGACGGATAGCTCCTATAATTCACCCCTCCACTTT.

This chain links TRBV29-1 with TRBJ1-2; D is undetermined. CDR1 and CDR2 (germline): SQVTM, ANQGSEA. The CDR3 covers 12 residues. Trimming took 1 base from V and 8 from J, leaving 11 bases between them. The CDR3 coding sequence is TGCAGCGTTGAAGCCCCTGGGTACGGCTACACCTTC. Protein: CSVEAPGYGYTF.

This chain links TRBV20-1 with TRBJ1-5; weak D call: TRBD1 (6 bases). This CDR3 has 12 residues. Trimming removed 8 bases from V and 5 bases from J, with 13 bases in between. Looked up from germline, CDR1 is DFQATT and CDR2 is SNEGSKA (reference sequence). The CDR3 loop is CSQGGTHQPQHF. The CDR3 bases are TGCAGTCAAGGGGGGACTCATCAGCCCCAGCATTTT.

Only a few counts were recorded for this clonotype. This chain joins TRBV25-1 and TRBJ2-4; TRBD1 aligns across 8 bases. V was pared by 3 bases and J by 1 base, with 5 bases of the junction left unmatched. Germline-derived CDR1 and CDR2 are MGHDK and SYGVNS. The CDR3 is 16 residues long. For the CDR3, the DNA is TGTGCCAGCAGTGACGTAAGACAGGGGGCCAAAAACATTCAGTACTTC. Amino acids: CASSDVRQGAKNIQYF.

The chain combines TRBV2 with TRBJ2-1; TRBD1 might be the D (6 bases). V lost 1 base, J lost 1 base, and 11 bases lay in between. The germline gives CDR1 SNHLY, CDR2 FYNNEI. There are 16 residues in the CDR3. The CDR3 DNA reads as TGTGCCAGCAGTGAAGGGTATCAGGGGTCCTACAATGAGCAGTTCTTC. Amino acid sequence: CASSEGYQGSYNEQFF. Complete variable domain (other parts from reference TRBV2 and TRBJ2-1): EPEVTQTPSHQVTQMGQEVILRCVPISNHLYFYWYRQILGQKVEFLVSFYNNEISEKSEIFDDQFSVERPDGSNFTLKIRSTKLEDSAMYFCASSEGYQGSYNEQFFGPGTRLTVL.

This clonotype was seen a handful of times. V usage is TRBV20-1 and J usage is TRBJ2-3; possibly TRBD2 for D (6 bases). The germline gives CDR1 DFQATT, CDR2 SNEGSKA (reference sequence). The CDR3 contains 13 residues. Trimming stripped 5 bases from V and 2 bases from J, with 11 bases between. The CDR3 loop is CSASGTSTDTQYF. The CDR3, as DNA: TGCAGTGCTTCCGGGACTTCCACAGATACGCAGTATTTT.

The rearrangement uses TRBV9 and TRBJ2-3; D remains ambiguous. The germline V gene has CDR1 SGDLS and CDR2 YYNGEE. The CDR3 has 13 residues. Between the trimmed V and J ends, which lost 2 bases and 6 bases, there was a span of 10 bases. The DNA of the CDR3 is TGTGCCAGCAGCGTTGAAACCGGGGATACGCAGTATTTT. This codes for CASSVETGDTQYF. Full variable domain (remainder filled in from reference TRBV9 and TRBJ2-3): DSGVTQTPKHLITATGQRVTLRCSPRSGDLSVYWYQQSLDQGLQFLIQYYNGEERAKGNILERFSAQQFPDLHSELNLSSLELGDSALYFCASSVETGDTQYFGPGTRLTVL.

The chain recombines TRBV12-3 or TRBV12-4 with TRBJ2-4; possible D gene TRBD2, 6 bases. The CDR3 has 16 amino acids. The V end was cut by 8 bases, the J end by 1 base, with 18 bases between. This CDR3 is CASRRRGGIAKNIQYF. The CDR3 DNA follows: TGTGCCAGCCGCCGGCGGGGAGGAATCGCCAAAAACATTCAGTACTTC.

CDR3 residues: CASSPASDRVNTEAFF. CDR3 bases: TGTGCCAGCAGTCCAGCCTCGGACAGGGTGAACACTGAAGCTTTCTTT. The chain has TRBV6-6 and TRBJ1-1; 8 nucleotides match TRBD1. From germline, CDR1 is MNHNY and CDR2 SVGAGI (reference sequence). The CDR3 loop spans 16 amino acids. With V trimmed by 5 bases and J by 0 bases, 8 bases remained unmatched.

The V call is TRBV5-1, the J call TRBJ2-1; 16 positions match TRBD2. The CDR3 length is 18 residues. V trimming: 3 bases; J trimming: 0 bases; junction bases outside the gene matches: 3. CDR1 and CDR2 from the germline V gene are SGHRS and YFSETQ. The CDR3 is CASSSGLAGGRSYNEQFF. CDR3 in DNA: TGCGCCAGCAGCTCGGGACTAGCGGGGGGGCGCTCCTACAATGAGCAGTTCTTC.

The chain is built from TRBV5-1 and TRBJ1-2; D possibly corresponds to TRBD1 (5 bases). Germline V gene sequence: CDR1 SGHRS, CDR2 YFSETQ. Trimming took off 0 bases at V and 4 bases at J, with 13 bases between the two ends. The CDR3 has 15 residues. Here the CDR3 reads CASSLDPTEFYGYTF. The CDR3 DNA reads as TGCGCCAGCAGCTTGGACCCGACAGAGTTCTATGGCTACACCTTC.

V and J are TRBV10-3 and TRBJ1-2; 9 nucleotides agree with TRBD1. J gave up 2 bases and V 3 bases, and 1 base lay outside the gene matches. The CDR3 contains 14 residues. The germline CDR1 and CDR2 sequences are ENHRY and SYGVKD. In nucleotides, the CDR3 is TGTGCCATCAGTGAACAGGGGGCGAACTATGGCTACACCTTC. It encodes CAISEQGANYGYTF.

This rearrangement joins TRBV4-3 to TRBJ2-3; 9 bases line up with TRBD1. V lost 0 bases to trimming and J lost 7 bases; unmatched junction nucleotides: 5. CDR1 LGHNA and CDR2 YSLEER come from the germline V gene. This CDR3 has 15 residues. The CDR3 region has the DNA TGCGCCAGCAGCCAAGAGGCGACAGGGGGACATACGCAGTATTTT. Its protein is CASSQEATGGHTQYF.

The rearrangement joins TRBV7-2 to TRBJ2-3, with 10 bases lining up with TRBD2. The CDR3 runs to 19 residues. Germline V lookup: CDR1 SGHTA, CDR2 FQGNSA. V lost 1 base, J lost 0 bases, and 10 bases stayed unmatched. CDR3 DNA: TGTGCCAGCAGCTTAGGGGGTACTAGCGGGGTTTCAAGCACAGATACGCAGTATTTT. Translation: CASSLGGTSGVSSTDTQYF.

The chain combines TRBV6-2 or TRBV6-3 with TRBJ2-1, with 7 bases identical to TRBD2. Per germline, CDR1 MNHEY and CDR2 SVGEGT. This CDR3 has 16 amino acids. V lost 7 bases and J lost 3; bases outside the gene matches: 12. CDR3 loop: CASIPMGGDGYNEQFF. CDR3 in DNA: TGTGCCAGCATCCCGATGGGAGGGGATGGCTACAATGAGCAGTTCTTC.

The rearrangement joins TRBV27 to TRBJ2-3; 7 bases line up with TRBD1. CDR3 length equals 18 residues. Germline V gene lookup returns CDR1 MNHEY and CDR2 SMNVEV (reference sequence). The V and J ends lost 2 bases and 0 bases, in that order; junction bases with no gene match: 11. Here the CDR3 DNA reads TGTGCCAGCAGTTTAAGGGGCAAAGGGGGCTTCAGCACAGATACGCAGTATTTT. It specifies CASSLRGKGGFSTDTQYF.

The rearrangement uses TRBV4-2 and TRBJ1-2; D is undetermined. The CDR3 sequence is 14 residues long. V lost 5 bases to trimming and J lost 8 bases, with 18 bases between them. Germline V gene lookup returns CDR1 LGHNA and CDR2 YNFKEQ. CDR3 amino acids: CASSSVEAARGYTF. In DNA form, the CDR3 reads TGTGCCAGCAGCTCAGTAGAGGCTGCGAGGGGCTACACCTTC.